Shown below are 14 T cell receptor beta chains from a single sample sequenced in a study of CD8+ T cells in alopecia areata. Extracted RNA was reverse transcribed, and the resulting cDNA served as sequencing template. Sequencing used immunoSEQ multiplex PCR; TCRdb keeps in-frame clones, though not all of them. The data show over 200,000 clones, 50% to 70% seen once. The source was CD4+ T cells sorted from blood, collected at week 0. Receptors originate from a human donor with alopecia areata.

This clone was seen more than once but under ten times. The chain employs TRBV29-1 and TRBJ1-2; TRBD1 is a possible D gene (6 bases). Germline V gene lookup returns CDR1 SQVTM and CDR2 ANQGSEA. This CDR3 has 14 residues. V lost 4 bases, J lost 3 bases, and 15 bases lay in between. In nucleotides, the CDR3 is TGCAGCGTTGGAGCCTCAGGGGCCGACTATGGCTACACCTTC. It codes for CSVGASGADYGYTF.

This clone was observed a few times. No DNA is shown, since the ends of the CDR3 on it are uncertain; the CDR3 is the one TCRdb lists. The J gene is TRBJ1-5, the V gene TRBV7-2; whether TRBD1, the table's D call, matches the DNA was not checked. The CDR3 spans 17 residues, counting both ends. The germline gives CDR1 SGHTA, CDR2 FQGNSA. CDR3: CASSFGPGQGANQPQHF.

This clone occurred a few times. The chain couples TRBV30 to TRBJ1-1; the match to TRBD1 covers 10 bases. The CDR3 covers 15 residues. Germline V gene sequence: CDR1 GTSNPN, CDR2 SVGIG (reference sequence). V was pared by 2 bases and J by 6 bases, with 9 bases of the junction left unmatched. The CDR3 region has the DNA TGTGCCTGGAGTAGCCTCGGGACAGGGGCTCCTGAAGCTTTCTTT. Amino acid sequence: CAWSSLGTGAPEAFF.

This clone was detected a few times. The rearrangement links TRBV19 to TRBJ2-7, with 7 bases that match TRBD2. Germline V gives CDR1 LNHDA, CDR2 SQIVND (reference sequence). The CDR3 extends over 15 amino acids. V lost 4 bases to trimming and J lost 3 bases; unmatched junction nucleotides: 9. The CDR3 loop is CASSKLSGGIYEQYF. The CDR3 coding sequence is TGTGCCAGTAGTAAACTCTCCGGGGGGATCTACGAGCAGTACTTC.

The chain uses TRBV2 and TRBJ2-3, with D perhaps TRBD2 (5 bases). The CDR3 has 14 residues. V gave up 7 bases and J gave up 3 bases, with 14 bases separating them. Germline values: CDR1 SNHLY, CDR2 FYNNEI. In DNA, the CDR3 is TGTGCCAGCATACGGGCGGACTTTACAGATACGCAGTATTTT. Protein: CASIRADFTDTQYF.

J is TRBJ1-2 and V is TRBV27, with TRBD1 matching over 8 bases. Trimming removed 9 bases from V and 4 bases from J; junction bases left unmatched: 7. The germline gives CDR1 MNHEY, CDR2 SMNVEV (reference sequence). The CDR3 has 13 residues. The CDR3 nucleotides are TGTGCCAGGGGACAGGCGTCGATCTATGGCTACACCTTC. This gives the protein CARGQASIYGYTF.

V gene TRBV11-2 combines with J gene TRBJ2-7, with D unclear. CDR3 length: 12 amino acids. CDR1 is SGHAT and CDR2 is FQNNGV in the germline V gene. V was cut by 5 bases and J by 0 bases, with 5 bases left in between. The CDR3 DNA sequence: TGTGCCAGCAGCGTCAGCTCCTACGAGCAGTACTTC. Protein: CASSVSSYEQYF.

J is TRBJ2-3 and V is TRBV18; no firm D call. The CDR3 extends over 14 amino acids. V was cut by 4 bases and J by 4 bases, with 12 bases left in between. CDR1 KGHSH and CDR2 LQKENI come from the germline V gene. In nucleotides, the CDR3 is TGTGCCAGCTCACAGCAGCCTTCACCAGATACGCAGTATTTT. Residues: CASSQQPSPDTQYF. Drawing the rest from reference TRBV18 and TRBJ2-3, the complete variable domain is NAGVMQNPRHLVRRRGQEARLRCSPMKGHSHVYWYRQLPEEGLKFMVYLQKENIIDESGMPKERFSAEFPKEGPSILRIQQVVRGDSAAYFCASSQQPSPDTQYFGPGTRLTVL.

This rearrangement joins TRBV9 to TRBJ2-7; D gene uncertain. The V gene's germline CDR1 is SGDLS and CDR2 YYNGEE. V was cut by 0 bases and J by 0 bases, with 16 bases left in between. The CDR3 consists of 17 residues. CDR3: CASSVDRYAASSYEQYF. The CDR3 coding sequence is TGTGCCAGCAGCGTAGATCGGTATGCAGCGAGCTCCTACGAGCAGTACTTC.

This chain uses TRBV4-2 with TRBJ1-1, with D perhaps matching TRBD1 (6 bases). This CDR3 is 15 amino acids long. Trimming stripped 2 bases from V and 0 bases from J, with 10 bases between. The V gene's germline CDR1 is LGHNA and CDR2 YNFKEQ. The CDR3 sequence: CASSQSDRMNTEAFF. CDR3 coding DNA: TGTGCCAGCAGCCAAAGTGACAGGATGAACACTGAAGCTTTCTTT.

The rearrangement links TRBV5-4 to TRBJ1-1; possibly TRBD1 for D (5 bases). The germline V and J ends were trimmed by 0 bases and 6 bases, with 12 bases remaining between them. The CDR3 extends over 14 amino acids. Germline loops: CDR1 SGHNT, CDR2 YYREEE (reference sequence). The CDR3 reads CASSLAGAGSEAFF. CDR3 in DNA: TGTGCCAGCAGCTTGGCCGGGGCAGGCTCTGAAGCTTTCTTT. The whole variable domain, remainder taken from reference TRBV5-4 and TRBJ1-1, is ETGVTQSPTHLIKTRGQQVTLRCSSQSGHNTVSWYQQALGQGPQFIFQYYREEENGRGNFPPRFSGLQFPNYSSELNVNALELDDSALYLCASSLAGAGSEAFFGQGTRLTVV.

The J gene is TRBJ2-3, the V gene TRBV6-5, with 7 bases matching TRBD2. The CDR3 totals 11 residues. In germline, CDR1 is MNHEY, CDR2 SVGAGI. The junction had 4 bases not matched to a gene; V was cut back by 6 bases and J by 10 bases. The CDR3 nucleotides read TGTGCCAGCAGCCGGGACTATGCGCAGTATTTT. The encoded protein is CASSRDYAQYF.

This clone has only a few counts. V usage is TRBV30 and J usage is TRBJ2-2, with D possibly being TRBD1 or TRBD2 (5 bases each). The CDR3 covers 13 residues. CDR1 GTSNPN and CDR2 SVGIG come from the germline V gene (reference sequence). Trimming cost V 4 bases and J 1 base, with 7 bases left between them. The CDR3 DNA reads as TGTGCCTGGATGAGGGGGAACACCGGGGAGCTGTTTTTT. Translated, it gives CAWMRGNTGELFF.

This clone was seen more than once but under ten times. The rearrangement uses TRBV2 and TRBJ2-1; tentative D call: TRBD2 (5 bases). Trimming shortened V by 2 bases and J by 7 bases, and 12 bases separated the two germline ends. The CDR3 has 14 residues. Germline CDR1 and CDR2: SNHLY and FYNNEI. CDR3 nucleotide sequence: TGTGCCAGCAGTGAAAGCACAACGGGGAATGAGCAGTTCTTC. Its protein is CASSESTTGNEQFF.